The 30 T cell receptor beta chains presented below share a single source sample, sequenced in a study of OX40 agonist ivuxolimab in advanced cancers. Produced via immunoSEQ multiplex PCR; TCRdb's table is partial and in-frame only. In the table there are 71,000 or so clones, approximately 80% of which are singletons. Specimen: CD4+ or CD8+ T cells sorted from blood, collected in a trial of the OX40 agonist ivuxolimab. Receptor source: an adult with an advanced solid tumor such as melanoma, head and neck, liver or kidney cancer.

The rearrangement links TRBV7-3 to TRBJ2-5; TRBD2 matches 14 bases. The trim removed 1 base at V and 4 bases at J, leaving 5 bases unmatched. Germline-derived CDR1 and CDR2 are SGHTA and FQGTGA. CDR3 length: 17 residues. CDR3 in DNA: TGTGCCAGCAGCTTAAATGGAGGACTAGCGGGGGGAGAGACCCAGTACTTC. Its translation: CASSLNGGLAGGETQYF.

This chain uses TRBV19 with TRBJ2-1; 7 bases align to TRBD2. The CDR3 covers 16 residues. J was trimmed by 2 bases and V by 5 bases; bases with no gene match: 9. Germline loops: CDR1 LNHDA, CDR2 SQIVND (reference sequence). In nucleotides, the CDR3 is TGTGCCAGTAGTCCATACCTAGCGGAGACCTACAATGAGCAGTTCTTC. Its protein product is CASSPYLAETYNEQFF.

This sequence joins TRBV11-2 and TRBJ1-5; tentative D call: TRBD1 (5 bases). Looked up from germline, CDR1 is SGHAT and CDR2 is FQNNGV. The CDR3 is 14 residues long. Trimming stripped 3 bases from V and 0 bases from J, with 6 bases between. The CDR3 loop reads CASSLGDSNQPQHF. The CDR3 coding sequence is TGTGCCAGCAGCTTGGGGGATAGCAATCAGCCCCAGCATTTT. Full variable domain (outside the CDR3, taken from reference TRBV11-2 and TRBJ1-5): EAGVAQSPRYKIIEKRQSVAFWCNPISGHATLYWYQQILGQGPKLLIQFQNNGVVDDSQLPKDRFSAERLKGVDSTLKIQPAKLEDSAVYLCASSLGDSNQPQHFGDGTRLSIL.

In this sample, this clone turned up a few times. V and J are TRBV6-5 and TRBJ1-2, with D possibly matching TRBD1 (5 bases). Trimming took off 0 bases at V and 9 bases at J, with 14 bases between the two ends. Germline loops: CDR1 MNHEY, CDR2 SVGAGI. This CDR3 contains 14 residues. Written as DNA, the CDR3 is TGTGCCAGCAGTTACTCGGACGGCACGGGGCGCTACACCTTC. Encoded protein: CASSYSDGTGRYTF.

The CDR3 here is CASSLRALETQYF. For the CDR3, the DNA is TGCGCCAGCAGCTTGAGGGCATTAGAGACCCAGTACTTC. The J gene is TRBJ2-5, the V gene TRBV5-1; no reliable D call. The germline V and J ends were trimmed by 1 base and 4 bases, with 8 bases remaining between them. Germline values: CDR1 SGHRS, CDR2 YFSETQ. The CDR3 totals 13 residues. Drawing the rest from reference TRBV5-1 and TRBJ2-5, the complete variable domain is KAGVTQTPRYLIKTRGQQVTLSCSPISGHRSVSWYQQTPGQGLQFLFEYFSETQRNKGNFPGRFSGRQFSNSRSEMNVSTLELGDSALYLCASSLRALETQYFGPGTRLLVL.

The chain uses TRBV5-1 and TRBJ2-1; TRBD1 is a possible D gene (6 bases). The CDR3 length is 14 residues. V dropped 5 bases and J dropped 3 bases, with 12 bases sitting between them. Per germline, CDR1 SGHRS and CDR2 YFSETQ. CDR3 in amino acids: CASRQGPDYNEQFF. CDR3 in DNA: TGCGCCAGCAGACAGGGTCCGGACTACAATGAGCAGTTCTTC.

The chain employs TRBV5-1 and TRBJ2-5, with 11 bases aligning to TRBD2. Germline loops: CDR1 SGHRS, CDR2 YFSETQ. V lost 4 bases to trimming and J lost 5 bases; unmatched junction nucleotides: 10. The CDR3 runs 16 residues. CDR3 sequence (DNA): TGCGCCAGCAGCCTCGCCCTAGCGGGAGGAATGGAGACCCAGTACTTC. Translation gives CASSLALAGGMETQYF.

The chain is built from TRBV7-2 and TRBJ1-2, with TRBD1 as a possible D gene (6 bases). In germline, CDR1 is SGHTA, CDR2 FQGNSA. V gave up 2 bases and J gave up 5 bases, with 24 bases separating them. There are 18 residues in the CDR3. In DNA, the CDR3 is TGTGCCAGCAGCTTAACGGTTTTTTTAGGGGGGGATGGTTATGGCTACACCTTC. This encodes CASSLTVFLGGDGYGYTF.

The DNA of the CDR3 is TGTGCCAGCAGCTTAGAGCCCCCCGGGAGAGGCAAAAACATTCAGTACTTC. This encodes CASSLEPPGRGKNIQYF. The chain has TRBV7-9 and TRBJ2-4; maybe TRBD2 (6 bases). The CDR3 consists of 17 residues. Germline V gene sequence: CDR1 SEHNR, CDR2 FQNEAQ (reference sequence). V lost 1 base and J 3 bases, leaving 16 bases between the germline ends.

In its sample, this clone was seen a few times. This rearrangement joins TRBV5-4 to TRBJ2-2, with 8 bases lining up with TRBD2. The CDR3 has 16 amino acids. J was trimmed by 7 bases and V by 0 bases; bases with no gene match: 8. The germline V gene has CDR1 SGHNT and CDR2 YYREEE (reference sequence). The CDR3 nucleotides read TGTGCCAGCAGCTTGGATAGCGGGGTATTGCGCGGGGAGCTGTTTTTT. Residues: CASSLDSGVLRGELFF.

This clone was seen a few times. The V call is TRBV9, the J call TRBJ1-1, with 10 positions matching TRBD1. This CDR3 has 13 amino acids. With V trimmed by 7 bases and J by 1 base, 1 base remained unmatched. Germline lookup yields CDR1 SGDLS and CDR2 YYNGEE. The CDR3 reads CASGDRGNTEAFF. As DNA, the CDR3 is TGTGCCAGCGGGGACAGGGGGAACACTGAAGCTTTCTTT.

The chain uses TRBV28 and TRBJ2-6; D not certain. Trimming took 5 bases from V and 1 from J, leaving 9 bases between them. The V gene's germline CDR1 is MDHEN and CDR2 SYDVKM. The CDR3 length is 15 residues. This CDR3 reads CASSDLVSGANVLTF. In DNA, the CDR3 is TGTGCCAGCAGTGATCTAGTGTCTGGGGCCAACGTCCTGACTTTC.

In its sample, this clone was seen a few times. This chain connects TRBV19 to TRBJ2-2; D call uncertain. From germline, CDR1 is LNHDA and CDR2 SQIVND (reference sequence). V lost 5 bases and J 7 bases, leaving 14 bases between the germline ends. CDR3 length equals 14 residues. The CDR3 sequence: CASSLWDVGGELFF. The CDR3, as DNA: TGTGCCAGTAGTCTATGGGATGTAGGCGGGGAGCTGTTTTTT.

This sequence joins TRBV28 and TRBJ2-7, with D possibly TRBD1 on 5 matching bases. This CDR3 is built from 12 residues. Germline V gives CDR1 MDHEN, CDR2 SYDVKM. The V gene lost 3 bases and the J gene lost 13 bases, with 16 bases spanning the gap. The CDR3 reads CASSFNRSPAYV. The CDR3 DNA sequence: TGTGCCAGCAGTTTTAACAGGTCCCCCGCCTACGTC.

The chain is built from TRBV7-2 and TRBJ2-1; D not certain. The germline gives CDR1 SGHTA, CDR2 FQGNSA. Trimming removed 7 bases at V and 6 bases at J, with 10 bases between. The length of the CDR3 is 12 residues. The CDR3 loop reads CASTKSVNEQFF. The CDR3 DNA follows: TGTGCCAGCACCAAGTCGGTCAATGAGCAGTTCTTC. Full variable domain (remainder filled in from reference TRBV7-2 and TRBJ2-1): GAGVSQSPSNKVTEKGKDVELRCDPISGHTALYWYRQSLGQGLEFLIYFQGNSAPDKSGLPSDRFSAERTGGSVSTLTIQRTQQEDSAVYLCASTKSVNEQFFGPGTRLTVL.

This clone was seen only a few times. The rearrangement joins TRBV7-9 to TRBJ1-5; D is unresolved. With 5 bases removed from V and 7 bases from J, the gap between germline ends came to 12 bases. CDR1 and CDR2 from the germline V gene are SEHNR and FQNEAQ (reference sequence). The CDR3 is 13 residues long. The CDR3 DNA reads TGTGCCAGCAGCCGGAGTAGCGAACAGCCCCAGCATTTT. Amino acids: CASSRSSEQPQHF. Drawing the rest from reference TRBV7-9 and TRBJ1-5, the complete variable domain is DTGVSQNPRHKITKRGQNVTFRCDPISEHNRLYWYRQTLGQGPEFLTYFQNEAQLEKSRLLSDRFSAERPKGSFSTLEIQRTEQGDSAMYLCASSRSSEQPQHFGDGTRLSIL.

The J gene is TRBJ1-2, the V gene TRBV5-8; 10 bases align to TRBD1. Germline CDR1 SGHTS, CDR2 YDEGEE. The CDR3 runs 16 residues. Trimming took 4 bases from V and 6 from J; bases not matched to a gene: 12. The CDR3 here is CASSARQGAIPHGYTF. CDR3 in DNA: TGTGCCAGCAGCGCCAGACAGGGGGCTATCCCCCATGGCTACACCTTC.

V usage is TRBV6-1 and J usage is TRBJ2-7; D unresolved. Germline CDR1 and CDR2: MNHNS and SASEGT. Trimming removed 6 bases from V and 4 bases from J, with 10 bases in between. There are 12 residues in the CDR3. CDR3 region: CASRETEYEQYF. The CDR3 region has the DNA TGTGCCAGCAGAGAAACAGAATACGAGCAGTACTTC.

The chain carries TRBV18 and TRBJ2-3, with 9 bases identical to TRBD2. V gave up 2 bases and J gave up 5 bases; unmatched junction bases: 14. Germline V gene data show CDR1 as KGHSH and CDR2 as LQKENI. This CDR3 contains 18 residues. The CDR3 DNA is TGTGCCAGCTCACCAGAAGTCCCAGCGGGGGGATATGAAGATACGCAGTATTTT. Protein sequence: CASSPEVPAGGYEDTQYF.

The genes are TRBV7-3 and TRBJ2-5; 7 positions agree with TRBD2. Trimming removed 5 bases from V and 0 bases from J; junction bases left unmatched: 6. Germline values: CDR1 SGHTA, CDR2 FQGTGA. The CDR3 runs 15 residues. The CDR3 spells CASSHSGTNQETQYF. The DNA of the CDR3 is TGTGCCAGCAGCCATTCCGGGACTAACCAAGAGACCCAGTACTTC.

This sequence joins TRBV28 and TRBJ1-2; tentatively, D is TRBD1 (5 bases). The CDR3 loop spans 14 amino acids. CDR1 and CDR2 (germline): MDHEN, SYDVKM. Trimming took off 4 bases at V and 8 bases at J, with 17 bases between the two ends. CDR3: CASSSRGEKGGYTF. The CDR3 nucleotides are TGTGCCAGCAGTTCTCGGGGGGAGAAGGGAGGCTACACCTTC.

This chain connects TRBV28 to TRBJ2-5; 8 bases are a match to TRBD1. Germline CDR1 is MDHEN and CDR2 is SYDVKM. V was clipped by 5 bases and J by 1 base; unmatched bases: 18. CDR3 size: 19 residues. CDR3: CASSRIFTGQGESQETQYF. The CDR3 region has the DNA TGTGCCAGCAGTCGAATCTTTACAGGACAGGGAGAATCCCAAGAGACCCAGTACTTC. The full variable domain, rest sourced from reference TRBV28 and TRBJ2-5, is DVKVTQSSRYLVKRTGEKVFLECVQDMDHENMFWYRQDPGLGLRLIYFSYDVKMKEKGDIPEGYSVSREKKERFSLILESASTNQTSMYLCASSRIFTGQGESQETQYFGPGTRLLVL.

CDR3 sequence reads: CASRADSQTHEQYV. The CDR3 region has the DNA TGTGCCAGCAGGGCGGACAGCCAGACCCACGAGCAGTACGTC. The J gene is TRBJ2-7, the V gene TRBV2; the D gene is possibly TRBD1 (6 bases). Germline V gene sequence: CDR1 SNHLY, CDR2 FYNNEI. The CDR3 has 14 amino acids. V was cut by 6 bases and J by 5 bases, with 17 bases left in between.

This clone has a single count. The chain links TRBV7-2 to TRBJ2-6; D gene unclear. Germline V gene sequence: CDR1 SGHTA, CDR2 FQGNSA. V was clipped by 0 bases and J by 0 bases, with 3 bases between them. This CDR3 is 15 amino acids long. In DNA form, the CDR3 reads TGTGCCAGCAGCTTAGCGACCTCTGGGGCCAACGTCCTGACTTTC. Translating gives CASSLATSGANVLTF.

This chain links TRBV18 with TRBJ2-1, with 8 bases lining up with TRBD1. V gave up 2 bases and J gave up 6 bases; unmatched junction bases: 9. This CDR3 spans 16 amino acids. From germline, CDR1 is KGHSH and CDR2 LQKENI. CDR3 in amino acids: CASSPAPSTGGNEQFF. The DNA for the CDR3 is TGTGCCAGCTCACCAGCCCCTTCTACAGGGGGCAATGAGCAGTTCTTC.

The V call is TRBV5-1, the J call TRBJ2-7; either TRBD1 or TRBD2 may supply D (5 bases each). From germline, CDR1 is SGHRS and CDR2 YFSETQ. CDR3 size: 15 residues. V gave up 2 bases and J gave up 0 bases, with 12 bases separating them. The CDR3 DNA is TGCGCCAGCAGCTTAGGGCCAGGGAGCTCCTACGAGCAGTACGTC. It specifies CASSLGPGSSYEQYV.

The V and J genes are TRBV6-1 and TRBJ2-3; tentatively, D is TRBD2 (5 bases). The V and J ends lost 6 bases and 7 bases respectively, with 11 bases between them. CDR1 is MNHNS and CDR2 is SASEGT in the germline V gene. CDR3 length: 12 residues. The CDR3, as DNA: TGTGCCAGCAGGGAACCGGGGTATACGCAGTATTTT. Protein sequence: CASREPGYTQYF.

The rearrangement uses TRBV5-4 and TRBJ2-3, with TRBD1 identical over 9 bases. The germline gives CDR1 SGHNT, CDR2 YYREEE (reference sequence). The CDR3 is made up of 14 amino acids. Losses at the gene ends were 0 bases for V and 6 bases for J; bases not matched to a gene: 2. The CDR3 spells CASSLEGQGDTQYF. CDR3 nucleotide sequence: TGTGCCAGCAGCTTGGAAGGACAGGGGGATACGCAGTATTTT.

This clone was seen just once. V is TRBV19 and J is TRBJ1-1, with a possible D match to TRBD1 (6 bases). This CDR3 is 15 amino acids long. V was shortened by 4 bases and J by 2 bases, with 14 bases between the two germline ends. The germline V gene encodes CDR1 LNHDA and CDR2 SQIVND (reference sequence). CDR3 protein: CASSRGGHFNTEAFF. DNA of the CDR3: TGTGCCAGTAGTAGGGGGGGACATTTTAACACTGAAGCTTTCTTT.

The V gene is TRBV5-1, the J gene TRBJ1-1; 10 bases are a match to TRBD1. Trimming took 4 bases from V and 4 from J; bases not matched to a gene: 7. Germline loops: CDR1 SGHRS, CDR2 YFSETQ. This CDR3 comprises 15 residues. The CDR3 loop reads CASSTGQGGGTEAFF. CDR3 in DNA: TGCGCCAGCAGCACCGGACAGGGGGGAGGCACTGAAGCTTTCTTT.